This TCR beta chain was found in a study of shared clonotypes between healthy human individuals. Worth noting for this clone: As yet, its antigen is unknown.

Trimming took 7 bases from V and 7 from J, leaving 20 bases between them. This CDR3 has 14 amino acids. In germline, CDR1 is SNHLY, CDR2 FYNNEI. The run depth of the assay was deep. Generated by immunoSEQ multiplex PCR, the TCRdb table keeps only in-frame clones and is missing some. The sample has around 2.1 million clones, roughly 91% seen once. Study-wide results and caveats: The diversity represented, both genetic and in exposure history, was limited by few donors. Clonotype sharing among the donors was expected to vary with sequencing depth.

CD45RO-negative CD8 cells positively selected for CCR7 made up the naive population, which excluded terminally differentiated effector memory CD45RA+ cells. The donors, all of them Caucasian adults, lived in Nashville, Tennessee. The origin of this receptor is a man in his late teens or twenties in good health. Some clones in this sample may be carry-over from other donors' samples. Material for sequencing was naive CD8+ T cells from PBMCs. The chain has TRBV2 and TRBJ2-7; TRBD2 might be the D (7 bases). In nucleotides, the CDR3 is TGTGCCAGCACCGGAGGTCGGGGGGCAGAGGAGCAGTACTTC. Its protein is CASTGGRGAEEQYF.